This T cell receptor (beta chain) came from a study of blood T cell repertoires in COVID-19. Study background: The study drew acute and convalescent COVID-19 samples from the United States, Italy and Spain. Sources were T cells, B-cell-depleted T cells, or PBMCs; the material itself was cDNA or gDNA.

Source study methods: Cell counts per sample came from amplifying reference gene primers. Here immunoSEQ multiplex PCR was the method, and the copy in TCRdb shows in-frame clones only, minus some. V and J calls and clone size come straight from that table; D and trimming were deduced from the DNA. The table has roughly 38,000 clones, roughly 76% seen once; the top ten hold under 9.5%. Germline assignment: CDR1 SGHRS and CDR2 YFSETQ. CDR3 size: 15 residues. Trimming cost V 4 bases and J 4 bases, with 15 bases left between them. The receptor comes from a man in his 70s with active or convalescent COVID-19. The chain combines TRBV5-1 with TRBJ2-1; the D gene is possibly TRBD2 (6 bases). The sample was peripheral blood. The DNA for the CDR3 is TGCGCCAGCAGCGCAGTCTCGACTAGATACAATGAGCAGTTCTTC. It yields the protein CASSAVSTRYNEQFF.